What follows is one T cell receptor (beta chain) and its context. Its antigen is still unknown. The sample is drawn from a study of cytomegalovirus exposure and HLA in healthy donors. Study-wide findings and caveats: In terms of immune exposure information, only CMV serostatus was available.

13 Jbeta primers and 60 Vbeta primers were used for the PCR. The repertoire was sequenced with immunoSEQ multiplex PCR; TCRdb's copy has only in-frame clones and lacks some. The data show 100,000 to 150,000 clones, with approximately 75% seen just once and about 4% held by the top ten. Germline V CDR1 and CDR2: SGHRS, YFSETQ. The CDR3 has 16 residues. Trimming cost V 2 bases and J 0 bases; bases outside gene matches: 5. Sequenced: PBMCs. This sequence joins TRBV5-1 and TRBJ2-3; 8 bases are a match to TRBD2. This TCR was recovered from a man aged 25 to 40 in good health and CMV-seronegative. The CDR3 coding sequence is TGCGCCAGCAGCTTATTGGCGGGGGGCAGCACAGATACGCAGTATTTT. Amino acid sequence: CASSLLAGGSTDTQYF.